This section outlines one T cell receptor (beta chain) sequence together with its context. Its antigen remains unidentified. Time point defined: week 35, safety follow-up. Each vaccine dose was 300 ug of mutant IDH1 20-mer peptide, with topical imiquimod. TCRdb's copy holds only in-frame clones and misses some; the assay was immunoSEQ multiplex PCR. The sample lists some 71,000 clones; 85% to 90% were seen once. V was pared by 0 bases and J by 0 bases, with 5 bases of the junction left unmatched. This CDR3 spans 16 amino acids. Germline V gives CDR1 LNHNV, CDR2 YYDKDF (reference sequence). The source of the sample is a study of a mutant IDH1 vaccine in newly diagnosed glioma.

The material sequenced was PBMCs, taken from a glioma patient whose treatment included an IDH1 peptide vaccine. The sequence derives from a man aged 25 to 45 with glioma. This sequence joins TRBV15 and TRBJ2-7; 7 bases are a match to TRBD2. The CDR3 coding sequence is TGTGCCACCAGCAGAGATCTGGGCGGGAGCTCCTACGAGCAGTACTTC. Translating gives CATSRDLGGSSYEQYF.